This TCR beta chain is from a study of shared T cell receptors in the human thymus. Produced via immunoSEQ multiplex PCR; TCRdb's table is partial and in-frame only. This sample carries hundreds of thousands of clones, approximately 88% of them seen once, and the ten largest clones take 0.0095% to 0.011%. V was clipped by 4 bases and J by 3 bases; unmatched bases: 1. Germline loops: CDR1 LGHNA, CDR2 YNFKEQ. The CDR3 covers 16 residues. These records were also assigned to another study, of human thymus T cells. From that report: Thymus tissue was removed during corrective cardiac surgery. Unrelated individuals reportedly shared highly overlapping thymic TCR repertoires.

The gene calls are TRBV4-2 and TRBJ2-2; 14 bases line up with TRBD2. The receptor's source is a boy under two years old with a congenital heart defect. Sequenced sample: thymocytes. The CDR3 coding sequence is TGTGCCAGCAGCCGGGGACTAGCGGGGGACACCGGGGAGCTGTTTTTT. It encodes CASSRGLAGDTGELFF.